Following are 8 T cell receptor beta chains from one sample sequenced in a study of T-cell reconstitution after alpha-beta-depleted transplantation in children (dated by TCRdb to about 2016). These receptors have no identified antigens. The time point label here, explained by the study, means: day 60 (about 2 months) after transplantation. The treatment or condition label for this specimen denotes: allogeneic hematopoietic cell transplantation with graft depleted of TCRalphabeta T cells and CD19 B cells. Results and caveats for the whole study, not just this receptor: The apparently early alphabetaT-cell count recovery about two months after transplant was reportedly dependent on only several hundred rapidly expanded clones derived from non-depleted graft cells.

The library was prepared using PCR. Sequenced using an Illumina HiSeq 2500. TCR libraries were prepared with molecular barcoding, using unique molecular identifiers to normalize TCRbeta repertoire quantification. Using fastp trimming at Q25 and MiXCR clonotype assembly, TCRdb reanalyzed the public sequencing data and kept in-frame beta chains. Rows with a matching CDR3 protein are joined into one entry that keeps the most common DNA and genes. The sample records roughly 30,000 distinct CDR3 sequences, roughly 6.7% of which are singletons. Jointly, the top ten make up 25% to 30% of the sample. This specimen was peripheral blood, taken 60 days after TCRalphabeta/CD19-depleted stem cell transplant. The receptors originated from a child less than two years old who had a stem cell transplant for acute myeloid leukemia, so the T cells may come from the graft donor.

This clonotype has at least ten counts. V gene TRBV20-1 combines with J gene TRBJ2-1, with TRBD2 matching 9 bases. Losses at the gene ends were 6 bases for V and 8 bases for J; bases not matched to a gene: 8. The CDR3 is made up of 13 amino acids. In germline, CDR1 is DFQATT, CDR2 SNEGSKA (reference sequence). Here the CDR3 DNA reads TGCAGTGCCCCCTACGCGGGAGGGTATGAGCAGTTCTTC. Its protein is CSAPYAGGYEQFF.

This clonotype showed up many times. The chain combines TRBV12-3 or TRBV12-4 with TRBJ2-3; 7 nucleotides match TRBD1. Trimming cost V 5 bases and J 0 bases; bases outside gene matches: 11. This CDR3 has 17 amino acids. This chain's CDR3 is CASSPPRDSPSTDTQYF. The CDR3 DNA follows: TGTGCCAGCAGTCCACCCCGGGACAGCCCTAGCACAGATACGCAGTATTTT.

The sample holds many counts of this clonotype. The chain uses TRBV9 and TRBJ2-1, with TRBD2 matching over 9 bases. The CDR3 runs to 15 residues. The junction had 8 bases not matched to a gene; V was cut back by 1 base and J by 9 bases. Germline values: CDR1 SGDLS, CDR2 YYNGEE. The CDR3 DNA follows: TGTGCCAGCAGCGTAAGCGGGAGGCAGGTCGGTGAGCAGTTCTTC. Translated, it gives CASSVSGRQVGEQFF.

In this sample, this clonotype turned up many times. The rearrangement uses TRBV12-3 or TRBV12-4 and TRBJ1-2, with 7 bases identical to TRBD1. The CDR3 extends over 13 amino acids. V was clipped by 5 bases and J by 7 bases; unmatched bases: 7. The CDR3 is CASSLDRPAGYTF. CDR3 in DNA: TGTGCCAGCAGTCTGGACAGGCCGGCTGGCTACACCTTC.

This clonotype has more than one count but fewer than ten. The chain links TRBV4-3 to TRBJ2-5; TRBD2 matches at 13 bases. V trimming: 0 bases; J trimming: 1 base; junction bases outside the gene matches: 8. Germline V gene sequence: CDR1 LGHNA, CDR2 YSLEER. The CDR3 consists of 19 residues. The CDR3: CASSQDQLAGGPVQETQYF. The CDR3, as DNA: TGCGCCAGCAGCCAAGATCAACTAGCGGGAGGGCCGGTCCAAGAGACCCAGTACTTC.

This clonotype was seen repeatedly, ten times or more. V is TRBV5-1 and J is TRBJ1-1; a weak D match, TRBD1 (5 bases). V was shortened by 5 bases and J by 5 bases, with 13 bases between the two germline ends. The germline V gene encodes CDR1 SGHRS and CDR2 YFSETQ. The CDR3 is 13 amino acids. The CDR3 here is CASREGTLTEAFF. The CDR3 bases are TGCGCCAGCAGGGAGGGGACGTTAACTGAAGCTTTCTTT. Full variable domain (missing parts from reference TRBV5-1 and TRBJ1-1): KAGVTQTPRYLIKTRGQQVTLSCSPISGHRSVSWYQQTPGQGLQFLFEYFSETQRNKGNFPGRFSGRQFSNSRSEMNVSTLELGDSALYLCASREGTLTEAFFGQGTRLTVV.

This clonotype was detected many times. This chain joins TRBV20-1 and TRBJ2-7, with a possible D match to TRBD2 (7 bases). Germline V gene data show CDR1 as DFQATT and CDR2 as SNEGSKA (reference sequence). The CDR3 covers 15 residues. Trimming removed 3 bases at V and 5 bases at J, with 20 bases between. CDR3 coding DNA: TGCAGTGCTAGTGGTGCCACGGGGGGCGGAAACGAGCAGTACTTC. This sequence encodes CSASGATGGGNEQYF.

This clonotype is judged medium-sized. The rearrangement links TRBV28 to TRBJ1-2; unclear D gene. V was trimmed by 3 bases and J by 1 base, leaving 9 bases between them. The CDR3 contains 14 residues. Germline V CDR1 and CDR2: MDHEN, SYDVKM. CDR3 sequence: CASSLYTFNYGYTF. In DNA, the CDR3 is TGTGCCAGCAGTTTGTACACCTTTAACTATGGCTACACCTTC.